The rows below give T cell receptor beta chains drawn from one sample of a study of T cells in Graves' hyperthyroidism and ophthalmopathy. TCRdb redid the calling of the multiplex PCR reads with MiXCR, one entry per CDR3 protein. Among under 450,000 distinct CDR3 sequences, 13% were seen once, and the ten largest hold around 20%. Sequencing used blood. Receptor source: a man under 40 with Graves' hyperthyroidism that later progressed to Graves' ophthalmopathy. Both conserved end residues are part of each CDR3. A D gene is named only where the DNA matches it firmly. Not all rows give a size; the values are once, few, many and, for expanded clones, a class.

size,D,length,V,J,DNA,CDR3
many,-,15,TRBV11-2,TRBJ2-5,TGTGCCAGCAGCTTGGGCGGGACCCCTCGGGAGACCCAGTACTTC,CASSLGGTPRETQYF
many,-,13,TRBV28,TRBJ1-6,TGTGCCAGCAGTTTGACGTCTAATTCACCCCTCCACTTT,CASSLTSNSPLHF
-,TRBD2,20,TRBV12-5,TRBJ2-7,TGTGCTAGTGGTTTACTAGCGGGGGGCCCCATCGGAACTGGGGTCTTGGAGCAGTACTTC,CASGLLAGGPIGTGVLEQYF
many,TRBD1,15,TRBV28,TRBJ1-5,TGTGCCAGCAGTGGACAGGGGGCAAACAATCAGCCCCAGCATTTT,CASSGQGANNQPQHF
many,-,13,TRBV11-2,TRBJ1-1,TGTGCCAGCGGGACGGGGAGGGAGACTGAAGCTTTCTTT,CASGTGRETEAFF
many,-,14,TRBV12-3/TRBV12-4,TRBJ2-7,TGTGCCAGCAGCCAACACGACAGGGCGGGGGAGCAGTACTTC,CASSQHDRAGEQYF
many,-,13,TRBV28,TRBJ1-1,TGTGCCAGCGTCCCAGGGTTGCACACTGAAGCTTTCTTT,CASVPGLHTEAFF
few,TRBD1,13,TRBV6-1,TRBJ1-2,TGTGCCAGCAGTGTTGAGGGGGCGTCTGGCTACACCTTC,CASSVEGASGYTF
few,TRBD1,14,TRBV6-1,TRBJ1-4,TGTGCCAGCAGCCAAAGACAGGGCGGGGAAAAACTGTTTTTT,CASSQRQGGEKLFF
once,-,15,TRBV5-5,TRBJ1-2,TGTGCCAGCAGCTTGGCCATGGGGGGGGCCTATGGCTACACCTTC,CASSLAMGGAYGYTF
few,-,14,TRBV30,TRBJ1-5,TGTGCCTGGAGTGCCGCCAGGGCCTATCAGCCCCAGCATTTT,CAWSAARAYQPQHF
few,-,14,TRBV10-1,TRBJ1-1,TGCGCCAGCAGTGAGGGGGGGGCGGACACTGAAGCTTTCTTT,CASSEGGADTEAFF
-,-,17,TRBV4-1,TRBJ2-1,TGCGCCAGCAGCCAAGAAGGTGGACACCGGCCCTACAATGAGCAGTTCTTC,CASSQEGGHRPYNEQFF
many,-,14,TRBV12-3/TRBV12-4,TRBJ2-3,TGTGCCAGCAGTCCTCAGACTAGATTAGATACGCAGTATTTT,CASSPQTRLDTQYF
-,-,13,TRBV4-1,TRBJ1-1,TGCGCCAGCAGCCAATCATTTAACTCTGAAGCTTTCTTT,CASSQSFNSEAFF
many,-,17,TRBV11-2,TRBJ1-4,TGTGCCAGCAGCTTAGGGGTGGTCGGGCACAACGGTGAAAAACTGTTTTTT,CASSLGVVGHNGEKLFF
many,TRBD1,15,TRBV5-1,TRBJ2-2,TGTGCCAGCAGTTCGGGACAGGCGAACACCGGGGAGCTGTTTTTT,CASSSGQANTGELFF
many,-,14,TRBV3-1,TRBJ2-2,TGTGCCAGCAGCCAAGTAGTGGGGACCGGGGAGCTGTTTTTT,CASSQVVGTGELFF
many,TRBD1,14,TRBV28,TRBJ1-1,TGTGCCAGCAGTTTTGGGACAGCGAACACTGAAGCTTTCTTT,CASSFGTANTEAFF
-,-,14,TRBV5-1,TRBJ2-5,TGCGCCAGCAGCTTTGAGGGTCGCGGGGAGACCCAGTACTTC,CASSFEGRGETQYF
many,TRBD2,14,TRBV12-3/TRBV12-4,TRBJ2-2,TGTGCCAGCAGTCCCCAGCGGGGGGCCGGGGAGCTGTTTTTT,CASSPQRGAGELFF
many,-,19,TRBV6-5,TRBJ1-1,TGTGCCAGCAGTTACTCGAAATTGTACGGCGGCAACGGGAACACTGAAGCTTTCTTT,CASSYSKLYGGNGNTEAFF
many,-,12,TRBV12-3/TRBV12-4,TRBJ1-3,TGTGCCAGCAGCCCTAGTGGAAACACCATATATTTT,CASSPSGNTIYF
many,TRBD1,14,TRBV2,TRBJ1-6,TGTGCCAGCAGAGACCCCGACAGGGGATCACCCCTCCACTTT,CASRDPDRGSPLHF
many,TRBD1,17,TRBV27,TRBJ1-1,TGTGCCAGCAGTACTGTACAGGGGGTAGGTTTAGGCACTGAAGCTTTCTTT,CASSTVQGVGLGTEAFF
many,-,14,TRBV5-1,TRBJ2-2,TGCGCCAGCAGCTACGACGCGTACACCGGGGAGCTGTTTTTT,CASSYDAYTGELFF
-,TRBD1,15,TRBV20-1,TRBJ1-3,TGCAGTGCTAGAGATGACAGGGAACCTCGAAACACCATATATTTT,CSARDDREPRNTIYF
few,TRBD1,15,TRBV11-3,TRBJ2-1,TGTGCCAGCAGCCTCAGCCGCTCTGACAGGGGGCCGGAGTTCTTC,CASSLSRSDRGPEFF
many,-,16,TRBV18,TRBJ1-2,TGTGCCAGCTCACCGGGGGCCGGGTTACCTTGGGATGGCTACACCTTC,CASSPGAGLPWDGYTF
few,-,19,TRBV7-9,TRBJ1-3,TGTGCCAGCAGCCCCAGGACTGGGGGCGAGGGAACCTCTGGAAACACCATATATTTT,CASSPRTGGEGTSGNTIYF
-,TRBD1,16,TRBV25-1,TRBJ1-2,TGTGCCAGCGGGGAAAGCGCGGACAGGGGGCGATTTGGCTACACCTTC,CASGESADRGRFGYTF
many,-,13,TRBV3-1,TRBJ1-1,TGTGCCAGCAGCCAACACGGGGGCACTGAAGCTTTCTTT,CASSQHGGTEAFF
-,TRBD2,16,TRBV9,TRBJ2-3,TGTGCCAGCAGCGTACGCTCCGGACTAGGCACAGATACGCAGTATTTT,CASSVRSGLGTDTQYF
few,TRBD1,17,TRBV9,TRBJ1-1,TGTGCCAGCAGCGCAAACAGGGACAGAGGAAGAAACACTGAAGCTTTCTTT,CASSANRDRGRNTEAFF
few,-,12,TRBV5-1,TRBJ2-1,TGCGCCACCCGGGGAAGAGTTAATGAGCAGTTCTTC,CATRGRVNEQFF
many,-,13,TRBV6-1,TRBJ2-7,TGTGCCAGCGCCAGCCTTAGGAGCTACGAGCAGTACTTC,CASASLRSYEQYF
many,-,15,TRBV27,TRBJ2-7,TGTGCCAGCAGGGCTGGGACTGGGAGCTCCTACGAGCAGTACTTC,CASRAGTGSSYEQYF
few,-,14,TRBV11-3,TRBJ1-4,TGTGCCAGCAGCCAACTGGAGGGAAGCGAAAAACTGTTTTTT,CASSQLEGSEKLFF
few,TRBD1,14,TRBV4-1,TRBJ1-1,TGCGCCAGCAGCCATAACCAGGGGGCCGCTGAAGCTTTCTTT,CASSHNQGAAEAFF
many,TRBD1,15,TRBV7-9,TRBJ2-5,TGTGCCAGCAGCTCCGGGACAGGGAGAAGAGAGACCCAGTACTTC,CASSSGTGRRETQYF
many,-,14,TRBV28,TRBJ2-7,TGTGCCAGCAGCATTATGCAACTATCGAGCGAGCAGTACTTC,CASSIMQLSSEQYF
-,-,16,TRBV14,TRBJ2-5,TGTGCCAGCAGCCAAGAATTGGGGGAGGTCCAAGAGACCCAGTACTTC,CASSQELGEVQETQYF
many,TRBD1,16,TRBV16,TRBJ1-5,TGTGCCAGCAGTCATATGGACAGGGGCGACAATCAGCCCCAGCATTTT,CASSHMDRGDNQPQHF
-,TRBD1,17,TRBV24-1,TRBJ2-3,TGTGCCACCAGTGATTTGCGGACAGGGCTAAGCACAGATACGCAGTATTTT,CATSDLRTGLSTDTQYF
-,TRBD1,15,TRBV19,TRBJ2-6,TGTGCCAGTATCCCGACAGGGTCTGGGGCCAACGTCCTGACTTTC,CASIPTGSGANVLTF
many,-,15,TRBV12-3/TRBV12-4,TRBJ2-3,TGTGCCAGCACCTTAGGTTACCTTGAGGGGGATACGCAGTATTTT,CASTLGYLEGDTQYF
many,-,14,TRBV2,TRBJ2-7,TGTGCCAGCAGTGAAGCGGGAGCTACTTACGAGCAGTACTTC,CASSEAGATYEQYF
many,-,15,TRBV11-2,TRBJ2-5,TGTGCCAGCAGCTTCTCGTGGGACGCGTTTGGGACCCAGTACTTC,CASSFSWDAFGTQYF
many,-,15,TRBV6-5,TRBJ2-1,TGTGCCAGCAGTTACTCGCAGGGACCCTACAATGAGCAGTTCTTC,CASSYSQGPYNEQFF
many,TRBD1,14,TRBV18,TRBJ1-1,TGTGCCAGCTCACCGGACAGGTTTTGGACTGAAGCTTTCTTT,CASSPDRFWTEAFF
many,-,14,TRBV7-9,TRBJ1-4,TGTGCCAGCAGCTCAGGGGACACTAATGAAAAACTGTTTTTT,CASSSGDTNEKLFF
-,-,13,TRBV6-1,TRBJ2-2,TGTGCCAGCATAAGGGGTTACACCGGGGAGCTGTTTTTT,CASIRGYTGELFF